A selection of T cell receptor beta chains follows, all from one sample in a study of T-cell reconstitution after alpha-beta-depleted transplantation in children. Using its own MiXCR run on the PCR reads, TCRdb lists one record per CDR3 protein. This table holds about 500,000 distinct CDR3 sequences, approximately 32% found once. Sequencing was performed on PBMCs from the stem cell graft donor, taken from the stem cell graft. The receptors shown here come from a human donor who donated a stem cell graft to a child with aplastic anemia. CDR3s include the opening cysteine and the closing phenylalanine or tryptophan. The D gene is left open where the match is weak. Clone size is given for some rows only: seen once, a few or many times, or a class if the clone is expanded.

size,J,D,V,CDR3,DNA
few,TRBJ2-1,NA,TRBV7-2,CASSLAIVEQFF,TGTGCCAGCAGCTTAGCGATAGTTGAGCAGTTCTTC
NA,TRBJ2-3,NA,TRBV5-1,CASSLAGHHTDTQYF,TGCGCCAGCAGCTTGGCGGGACACCACACAGATACGCAGTATTTT
NA,TRBJ2-1,TRBD2,TRBV6-1,CASSPREVYNEQFF,TGTGCCAGCAGCCCACGGGAGGTCTACAATGAGCAGTTCTTC
NA,TRBJ1-1,NA,TRBV3-1,CASSQVRRGVRGNTEAFF,TGTGCCAGCAGCCAAGTACGACGAGGCGTCAGAGGGAACACTGAAGCTTTCTTT
few,TRBJ1-1,TRBD1,TRBV6-5,CASSSSGTGGTEAFF,TGTGCCAGCAGTTCCTCCGGGACAGGGGGCACTGAAGCTTTCTTT
NA,TRBJ2-5,NA,TRBV6-5,CASSYRNFMSGETQYF,TGTGCCAGCAGTTACCGTAATTTTATGAGCGGAGAGACCCAGTACTTC
few,TRBJ1-1,NA,TRBV6-1,CASSGIRRGNTEAFF,TGTGCCAGCAGTGGGATTCGACGGGGGAACACTGAAGCTTTCTTT
few,TRBJ2-3,TRBD2,TRBV7-8,CASSLSGWAGDFSQYF,TGTGCCAGCAGCTTAAGCGGATGGGCGGGAGATTTTTCGCAGTATTTT
NA,TRBJ1-1,NA,TRBV20-1,CSARSDTEAFF,TGCAGTGCTAGGAGCGACACTGAAGCTTTCTTT
NA,TRBJ1-1,NA,TRBV29-1,CSVERYRNTEAFF,TGCAGCGTTGAAAGGTACAGGAACACTGAAGCTTTCTTT
NA,TRBJ1-1,NA,TRBV5-1,CASSSDPPREAFF,TGCGCCAGCAGCTCAGACCCCCCACGGGAAGCTTTCTTT
many,TRBJ2-3,NA,TRBV20-1,CSARTAASTDTQYF,TGCAGTGCTAGGACAGCGGCTAGCACAGATACGCAGTATTTT
NA,TRBJ2-5,TRBD1,TRBV2,CASRGQGGLETQYF,TGTGCCAGCAGGGGACAGGGCGGATTGGAGACCCAGTACTTC
few,TRBJ2-3,TRBD1,TRBV15,CATSRRQGLDTQYF,TGTGCCACCAGCCGTAGACAGGGGCTGGATACGCAGTATTTT
NA,TRBJ2-5,NA,TRBV7-7,CASSTRWEQDQETQYF,TGTGCCAGCAGCACCAGATGGGAACAGGACCAAGAGACCCAGTACTTC
NA,TRBJ1-5,NA,TRBV27,CASSLFDGLSSNQPQHF,TGTGCCAGCAGTTTATTTGATGGGTTGAGTAGCAATCAGCCCCAGCATTTT
few,TRBJ2-3,NA,TRBV28,CASSPTGSTDTQYF,TGTGCCAGCAGTCCCACGGGGTCGACAGATACGCAGTATTTT
few,TRBJ2-3,NA,TRBV12-3/TRBV12-4,CASREGPRGGTDTQYF,TGTGCCAGCAGGGAGGGACCCCGAGGGGGCACAGATACGCAGTATTTT
few,TRBJ1-1,NA,TRBV6-5,CATKSDYTEAFF,TGTGCCACCAAATCTGATTACACTGAAGCTTTCTTT
few,TRBJ2-7,NA,TRBV4-3,CASSQGPSTTYEQYF,TGCGCCAGCAGCCAAGGACCCTCTACAACCTACGAGCAGTACTTC
few,TRBJ2-5,NA,TRBV28,CASRRQGLETQYF,TGTGCCAGCAGGCGGCAGGGGTTAGAGACCCAGTACTTC
few,TRBJ2-1,NA,TRBV27,CASSGTLGTVKQFF,TGTGCCAGCAGCGGAACTCTTGGTACGGTAAAGCAGTTCTTC
NA,TRBJ2-5,NA,TRBV6-5,CASSYSRLGETQYF,TGTGCCAGCAGTTACTCGAGATTGGGGGAGACCCAGTACTTC
many,TRBJ1-2,NA,TRBV7-9,CASSIPGHPNYGYTF,TGTGCCAGCAGCATACCGGGACACCCCAACTATGGCTACACCTTC
few,TRBJ2-7,NA,TRBV20-1,CSHKVRLLAYEQYF,TGCAGCCATAAAGTTAGGTTACTCGCCTACGAGCAGTACTTC
NA,TRBJ2-1,NA,TRBV7-2,CASSWDGVEQFF,TGTGCCAGCAGCTGGGATGGCGTTGAGCAGTTCTTC
few,TRBJ2-4,NA,TRBV5-1,CASSLEPGIRDIQYF,TGCGCCAGCAGCTTGGAACCGGGGATAAGGGACATTCAGTACTTC
NA,TRBJ2-7,TRBD2,TRBV6-2/TRBV6-3,CASSYRTSGSFEQYF,TGTGCCAGCAGTTACAGGACTAGCGGGAGTTTCGAGCAGTACTTC
many,TRBJ2-7,TRBD2,TRBV6-5,CASSPTSEPGEQYF,TGTGCCAGCAGCCCGACTAGCGAGCCGGGCGAGCAGTACTTC
few,TRBJ2-6,NA,TRBV7-9,CASSPLLFYSGANVLTF,TGTGCCAGCAGCCCTCTTCTATTTTACTCTGGGGCCAACGTCCTGACTTTC
few,TRBJ2-5,TRBD2,TRBV27,CASRAPGGGLETQYF,TGTGCCAGCAGAGCCCCGGGGGGAGGTTTGGAGACCCAGTACTTC
few,TRBJ2-1,TRBD2,TRBV12-3/TRBV12-4,CASSFFSGSHNEQFF,TGTGCCAGCAGCTTTTTTAGCGGGAGCCACAATGAGCAGTTCTTC
NA,TRBJ1-2,NA,TRBV18,CASSPSSLTAGGYTF,TGTGCCAGCTCACCAAGTTCCCTGACAGCAGGTGGCTACACCTTC
NA,TRBJ2-4,NA,TRBV6-2/TRBV6-3,CASRADLAKNIQYF,TGTGCCAGCAGAGCCGATCTAGCCAAAAACATTCAGTACTTC
NA,TRBJ1-2,TRBD1,TRBV12-3/TRBV12-4,CASSFQQGNGYTF,TGTGCCAGCAGCTTCCAACAGGGGAATGGCTACACCTTC
few,TRBJ2-7,TRBD2,TRBV9,CASSPNLAGEPYEQYF,TGTGCCAGCAGCCCCAATTTAGCGGGAGAACCCTACGAGCAGTACTTC
few,TRBJ2-7,NA,TRBV5-6,CASSPGGQLSYEQYF,TGTGCCAGCAGCCCGGGCGGCCAACTCTCCTACGAGCAGTACTTC
few,TRBJ2-1,TRBD2,TRBV6-1,CASSPLGRTDEQFF,TGTGCCAGCAGTCCCCTCGGGAGGACGGATGAGCAGTTCTTC
NA,TRBJ1-5,NA,TRBV6-5,CASSYLDRYYSNQPQHF,TGTGCCAGCAGTTACCTAGACAGGTACTATAGCAATCAGCCCCAGCATTTT